Following are 2 T cell receptor beta chains from one sample sequenced in a study of cytomegalovirus exposure and HLA in healthy donors. The PCR used 60 Vbeta and 13 Jbeta primers. TCRdb's copy holds only in-frame clones and misses some; the assay was immunoSEQ multiplex PCR. The sample has roughly 150,000 clones; roughly 76% are singletons. The specimen sequenced was PBMCs. These receptors were taken from a male donor in good health and CMV-seronegative.

About this clone: This sample also contains other DNA sequences that code for the same CDR3. The V gene is TRBV7-2, the J gene TRBJ2-5, with 9 bases identical to TRBD2. This CDR3 region has 14 residues. Per germline, CDR1 SGHTA and CDR2 FQGNSA. The V and J ends lost 5 bases and 2 bases, in that order; junction bases with no gene match: 3. DNA of the CDR3: TGTGCCAGCAGCGGGCTAGCGGGGCAAGAGACCCAGTACTTC. Protein sequence: CASSGLAGQETQYF. Looking up the rest from reference TRBV7-2 and TRBJ2-5 gives the full variable domain: GAGVSQSPSNKVTEKGKDVELRCDPISGHTALYWYRQSLGQGLEFLIYFQGNSAPDKSGLPSDRFSAERTGGSVSTLTIQRTQQEDSAVYLCASSGLAGQETQYFGPGTRLLVL.

The chain has TRBV5-6 and TRBJ1-1, with TRBD1 matching 9 bases. The V gene end was trimmed by 4 bases and the J gene end by 1 base; junction bases not matched to a gene: 5. CDR1 SGHDT and CDR2 YYEEEE come from the germline V gene. The CDR3 is 15 residues long. CDR3 sequence: CASSPLTGGNTEAFF. As DNA, the CDR3 is TGTGCCAGCAGCCCCCTGACAGGGGGGAACACTGAAGCTTTCTTT. The full variable domain, rest sourced from reference TRBV5-6 and TRBJ1-1, is DAGVTQSPTHLIKTRGQQVTLRCSPKSGHDTVSWYQQALGQGPQFIFQYYEEEERQRGNFPDRFSGHQFPNYSSELNVNALLLGDSALYLCASSPLTGGNTEAFFGQGTRLTVV.